Below are 15 T cell receptor beta chains sequenced from a single sample in a study of blood T cell repertoires in COVID-19. Clones were read by immunoSEQ multiplex PCR, and TCRdb kept only the in-frame ones, dropping some. The top ten hold approximately 8.1% of the sample, which has under 250,000 clones, 84% seen once. The sequenced sample was peripheral blood. The origin of the receptors is a woman aged 45 to 65 with active or convalescent COVID-19.

The sample holds one count of this clone. The CDR3 DNA reads as TGTGCCAGCAGTCGAGAGACTTTCAATGAAGCTTTCTTT. It specifies CASSRETFNEAFF. The rearrangement links TRBV2 to TRBJ1-1; D gene ambiguous. The germline V gene has CDR1 SNHLY and CDR2 FYNNEI. The CDR3 runs 13 residues. The V gene lost 5 bases and the J gene lost 7 bases, with 14 bases spanning the gap.

This chain links TRBV29-1 with TRBJ1-5; D remains unclear. In germline, CDR1 is SQVTM, CDR2 ANQGSEA. V lost 0 bases and J 2 bases, leaving 8 bases between the germline ends. The CDR3 loop spans 14 amino acids. The CDR3 region is CSVEDREGNQPQHF. The CDR3 DNA sequence: TGCAGCGTTGAAGATCGGGAGGGCAATCAGCCCCAGCATTTT.

The V call is TRBV5-4, the J call TRBJ2-5, with 11 bases lining up with TRBD1. Germline V gene lookup returns CDR1 SGHNT and CDR2 YYREEE (reference sequence). With V trimmed by 1 base and J by 5 bases, 4 bases remained unmatched. This CDR3 has 15 residues. The CDR3 DNA is TGTGCCAGCAGCTTGAGGACAGGGGGCGGGGAGACCCAGTACTTC. Protein sequence: CASSLRTGGGETQYF.

The chain couples TRBV4-1 to TRBJ1-5; possibly TRBD1 for D (6 bases). The CDR3 extends over 16 amino acids. V was shortened by 1 base and J by 7 bases, with 17 bases between the two germline ends. Germline CDR1 reads MGHRA; CDR2 reads YSYEKL. This chain's CDR3 is CASSQVPGGGGQPQHF. The CDR3 DNA sequence: TGCGCCAGCAGCCAAGTACCCGGCGGGGGCGGGCAGCCCCAGCATTTT.

This sequence joins TRBV2 and TRBJ1-5; D gene uncertain. This CDR3 has 15 amino acids. Trimming took off 5 bases at V and 6 bases at J, with 17 bases between the two ends. Germline V gene sequence: CDR1 SNHLY, CDR2 FYNNEI. The CDR3 reads CASSLNGELVQPQHF. CDR3 sequence (DNA): TGTGCCAGCAGTCTTAACGGGGAATTGGTTCAGCCCCAGCATTTT. The variable domain in full, with the rest retrieved from reference TRBV2 and TRBJ1-5, is EPEVTQTPSHQVTQMGQEVILRCVPISNHLYFYWYRQILGQKVEFLVSFYNNEISEKSEIFDDQFSVERPDGSNFTLKIRSTKLEDSAMYFCASSLNGELVQPQHFGDGTRLSIL.

Details on this clone: The same CDR3 is also encoded by other DNA sequences in this sample. The chain links TRBV7-9 to TRBJ1-2; TRBD1 aligns across 7 bases. Germline loops: CDR1 SEHNR, CDR2 FQNEAQ (reference sequence). The CDR3 contains 14 residues. V shed 1 base, J shed 3 bases, and the junction held 2 bases outside the gene matches. CDR3 nucleotides: TGTGCCAGCAGCTTAGGACAGGGTGACTATGGCTACACCTTC. It specifies CASSLGQGDYGYTF.

This clone has a single count. The gene calls are TRBV5-1 and TRBJ2-5, with 7 bases lining up with TRBD2. V trimming: 0 bases; J trimming: 2 bases; junction bases outside the gene matches: 7. Looked up from germline, CDR1 is SGHRS and CDR2 is YFSETQ. The CDR3 sequence is 16 residues long. CDR3 in DNA: TGCGCCAGCAGCTTGGCCCCACTCGGGGGGCAAGAGACCCAGTACTTC. Translating it yields CASSLAPLGGQETQYF. The variable domain in full, with the rest retrieved from reference TRBV5-1 and TRBJ2-5, is KAGVTQTPRYLIKTRGQQVTLSCSPISGHRSVSWYQQTPGQGLQFLFEYFSETQRNKGNFPGRFSGRQFSNSRSEMNVSTLELGDSALYLCASSLAPLGGQETQYFGPGTRLLVL.

This chain uses TRBV15 with TRBJ2-1, with D tentatively TRBD1 (6 bases). The V gene lost 3 bases and the J gene lost 6 bases, with 9 bases spanning the gap. The CDR3 runs to 13 residues. Germline loops: CDR1 LNHNV, CDR2 YYDKDF (reference sequence). The CDR3 here is CATSSDRSNEQFF. CDR3 in DNA: TGTGCCACCAGCAGTGACAGGAGCAATGAGCAGTTCTTC.

This clone was seen only a few times. J is TRBJ1-1 and V is TRBV11-2, with D possibly matching TRBD1 (6 bases). CDR1 is SGHAT and CDR2 is FQNNGV in the germline V gene. This CDR3 region has 11 residues. V shed 5 bases and J shed 10 bases, with 11 bases lying between them. This chain's CDR3 is CASSHGQPAFF. The CDR3 DNA is TGTGCCAGCAGCCATGGACAGCCAGCTTTCTTT. The full variable domain, in which reference TRBV11-2 and TRBJ1-1 provide the parts outside the CDR3, is EAGVAQSPRYKIIEKRQSVAFWCNPISGHATLYWYQQILGQGPKLLIQFQNNGVVDDSQLPKDRFSAERLKGVDSTLKIQPAKLEDSAVYLCASSHGQPAFFGQGTRLTVV.

The rearrangement uses TRBV7-9 and TRBJ1-1, with 7 bases lining up with TRBD1. J lost 5 bases, V lost 8 bases, and 11 bases had no gene match. CDR1 is SEHNR and CDR2 is FQNEAQ in the germline V gene (reference sequence). The CDR3 is made up of 14 amino acids. The CDR3 protein is CASVHRGLGTEAFF. The CDR3 DNA is TGTGCCAGCGTCCACAGGGGATTGGGAACTGAAGCTTTCTTT.

This chain uses TRBV5-6 with TRBJ1-1; 9 bases are a match to TRBD1. V shed 2 bases, J shed 3 bases, and the junction held 8 bases outside the gene matches. There are 16 residues in the CDR3. Germline-derived CDR1 and CDR2 are SGHDT and YYEEEE. CDR3 in DNA: TGTGCCAGCAGCTTCACAGGGGGCGGGCGGTACACTGAAGCTTTCTTT. Translation gives CASSFTGGGRYTEAFF.

This clone was recorded only once. The chain joins TRBV6-5 to TRBJ1-2; 7 bases fit TRBD1. Trimming cost V 6 bases and J 2 bases; bases outside gene matches: 6. The CDR3 sequence is 14 residues long. Germline assignment: CDR1 MNHEY and CDR2 SVGAGI. CDR3 nucleotides: TGTGCCAGCAGCGTTGGGACAGCCAACTATGGCTACACCTTC. Its translation is CASSVGTANYGYTF.

The gene calls are TRBV28 and TRBJ1-5; 10 bases are shared with TRBD1. The CDR3 is 16 amino acids. Germline values: CDR1 MDHEN, CDR2 SYDVKM. The trim removed 3 bases at V and 6 bases at J, leaving 8 bases unmatched. CDR3 residues: CASSFLGQGDSQPQHF. CDR3 sequence (DNA): TGTGCCAGCAGTTTCCTCGGACAGGGGGACAGTCAGCCCCAGCATTTT.

The J gene is TRBJ2-3, the V gene TRBV6-6; 12 bases fit TRBD2. This CDR3 contains 16 residues. The V segment lost 2 bases and the J segment 3 bases; nucleotides outside the gene matches: 3. Per germline, CDR1 MNHNY and CDR2 SVGAGI (reference sequence). The CDR3 DNA sequence: TGTGCCAGCAGTTACGCTCTAGCGGGGGGGACAGATACGCAGTATTTT. This sequence encodes CASSYALAGGTDTQYF.

The CDR3 DNA is TGTGCCAGCAGTTTCAGACAGAGGGAGACCCAGTACTTC. Encoded protein: CASSFRQRETQYF. This chain uses TRBV27 with TRBJ2-5; a possible D gene is TRBD1 (5 bases). V was cut by 3 bases and J by 5 bases, with 10 bases left in between. This CDR3 spans 13 amino acids. CDR1 is MNHEY and CDR2 is SMNVEV in the germline V gene (reference sequence).